Listed here are 8 T cell receptor beta chains from one sample, sequenced in a study of blood T cell repertoires in COVID-19. Data came from immunoSEQ multiplex PCR; TCRdb stores just in-frame clones and leaves some out. The data show roughly 150,000 clones, 81% seen once. The sequenced sample consisted of PBMCs or T cells enriched from blood (not recorded which). The receptors stem from a woman in her forties with acute COVID-19.

The sample holds a few counts of this clone. CDR3 in DNA: TGTGCCAGCTCACCAACAGAGGGTGGGACTGAAGCTTTCTTT. It yields the protein CASSPTEGGTEAFF. The J gene is TRBJ1-1, the V gene TRBV18; D unresolved. Trimming shortened V by 2 bases and J by 5 bases, and 12 bases separated the two germline ends. CDR3 length: 14 residues. Germline V gene data show CDR1 as KGHSH and CDR2 as LQKENI.

This rearrangement joins TRBV30 to TRBJ2-2; 7 bases line up with TRBD2. The CDR3 contains 15 residues. Germline CDR1 reads GTSNPN; CDR2 reads SVGIG (reference sequence). V shed 2 bases, J shed 3 bases, and the junction held 6 bases outside the gene matches. DNA for the CDR3: TGTGCCTGGAGTTCGGCTAGCGGAGACACCGGGGAGCTGTTTTTT. Amino acids: CAWSSASGDTGELFF.

This clone was seen only once. The rearrangement joins TRBV4-2 to TRBJ2-4; TRBD2 agrees at 9 bases. The CDR3 sequence is 14 residues long. J was trimmed by 8 bases and V by 10 bases; bases with no gene match: 12. Germline V gene sequence: CDR1 LGHNA, CDR2 YNFKEQ. CDR3: CATGLAGEPDIQYF. CDR3 nucleotides: TGTGCCACCGGATTAGCGGGAGAGCCGGACATTCAGTACTTC.

The chain recombines TRBV18 with TRBJ1-2, with D uncertain. V lost 3 bases and J 3 bases, leaving 8 bases between the germline ends. The CDR3 runs to 13 residues. Germline assignment: CDR1 KGHSH and CDR2 LQKENI. CDR3 loop: CASSPAVDYGYTF. CDR3 nucleotide sequence: TGTGCCAGCTCACCTGCAGTGGACTATGGCTACACCTTC.

A remark on this clone: Other DNA variants within this sample encode the same CDR3. The chain couples TRBV18 to TRBJ2-5, with TRBD1 identical over 8 bases. The V segment lost 3 bases and the J segment 1 base; nucleotides outside the gene matches: 1. The germline V gene encodes CDR1 KGHSH and CDR2 LQKENI. The CDR3 is 14 residues long. CDR3 DNA sequence: TGTGCCAGCTCACCTGGGACAGGCCAAGAGACCCAGTACTTC. Its translation is CASSPGTGQETQYF.

V usage is TRBV18 and J usage is TRBJ2-7; no reliable D call. This CDR3 has 13 amino acids. Trimming took 5 bases from V and 6 from J, leaving 14 bases between them. Germline CDR1 reads KGHSH; CDR2 reads LQKENI. The CDR3 region has the DNA TGTGCCAGCTCATCCCCCATTTTAGCCGAGCAGTACTTC. This sequence encodes CASSSPILAEQYF.

CDR3 in amino acids: CASSGTDGPGGEQFF. The CDR3 DNA is TGTGCCAGCAGCGGTACGGACGGCCCGGGGGGAGAGCAGTTCTTC. This chain links TRBV28 with TRBJ2-1; 7 positions agree with TRBD2. The V gene's germline CDR1 is MDHEN and CDR2 SYDVKM. After removal of 6 bases from V and 10 bases from J, the junction contained 15 bases not matched to a gene. The CDR3 runs to 15 residues.

CDR3 in amino acids: CASSRVKSPHTDTQYF. DNA for the CDR3: TGTGCCAGCAGCCGGGTGAAGAGTCCTCACACAGATACGCAGTATTTT. The rearrangement joins TRBV7-6 to TRBJ2-3; D is uncertain. Trimming removed 5 bases at V and 2 bases at J, with 17 bases between. The CDR3 contains 16 residues. CDR1 and CDR2 (germline): SGHVS, FNYEAQ.